The 3 T cell receptor beta chains reported below all come from one sample, sequenced in a study of T cell responses to AZD1222 COVID-19 vaccine. The repertoire was sequenced with immunoSEQ multiplex PCR; TCRdb's copy has only in-frame clones and lacks some. The sample has roughly 84,000 clones; 70% to 90% are singletons. The sample here was peripheral blood, taken 28 days after the second AZD1222 dose. Every receptor here comes from an adult who received the AZD1222 COVID-19 vaccine.

The chain links TRBV3-1 (or the pseudogene TRBV3-2) to TRBJ2-7; 10 bases map to TRBD2. The J segment lost 1 base and the V segment lost 2 bases, leaving 5 bases of the junction unmatched. The CDR3 contains 16 residues. Germline V gene lookup returns CDR1 LGHDT and CDR2 YNNKEL (reference sequence). The CDR3 protein is CASSQLAGVGSYEQYF. CDR3 nucleotide sequence: TGTGCCAGCAGCCAACTAGCGGGAGTAGGGTCCTACGAGCAGTACTTC.

This clone has a single count. The chain links TRBV19 to TRBJ1-1; 7 bases map to TRBD1. The length of the CDR3 is 15 residues. Trimming took 7 bases from V and 1 from J; bases not matched to a gene: 9. CDR1 and CDR2 from the germline V gene are LNHDA and SQIVND (reference sequence). This chain's CDR3 is CASNTRNRGNTEAFF. DNA of the CDR3: TGTGCCAGTAACACTCGGAACAGGGGGAACACTGAAGCTTTCTTT. The complete variable domain, with remaining parts taken from reference TRBV19 and TRBJ1-1, reads DGGITQSPKYLFRKEGQNVTLSCEQNLNHDAMYWYRQDPGQGLRLIYYSQIVNDFQKGDIAEGYSVSREKKESFPLTVTSAQKNPTAFYLCASNTRNRGNTEAFFGQGTRLTVV.

The chain has TRBV27 and TRBJ2-7; the D gene is possibly TRBD1 (5 bases). This CDR3 has 14 residues. CDR1 and CDR2 (germline): MNHEY, SMNVEV (reference sequence). Deletions cut 3 bases from V and 5 bases from J, with 14 bases between. In DNA form, the CDR3 reads TGTGCCAGCAGTTTTGTAGGGGTTAACAACGAGCAGTACTTC. Protein product: CASSFVGVNNEQYF.